The rows below give T cell receptor beta chains drawn from one sample of a study of T-cell reconstitution after alpha-beta-depleted transplantation in children. TCRdb fed the PCR reads into MiXCR, producing one record per CDR3 protein. The repertoire holds 500,000 or so distinct CDR3 sequences, with about 33% as singletons. The material was PBMCs from the stem cell graft donor, obtained from the stem cell graft. These receptors were taken from a human donor who donated a stem cell graft to a child with aplastic anemia. CDR3s include the opening cysteine and the closing phenylalanine or tryptophan. Each record gives: clone size, J gene, CDR3 length, V gene, D gene, CDR3 DNA, CDR3 protein. D genes are given only for firm matches. Only part of the rows carry a size: once, few, many, or a class if the clone is expanded.

size: few
J: TRBJ2-4
length: 14
V: TRBV20-1
D: TRBD1
DNA: TGCAGTGCCCGGACAGGGGCGGCCAAAAACATTCAGTACTTC
CDR3: CSARTGAAKNIQYF

size: few
J: TRBJ2-6
length: 16
V: TRBV15
D: NA
DNA: TGTGCCACCAGCAGAGCAGTTAGTCCTGGGGCCAACGTCCTGACTTTC
CDR3: CATSRAVSPGANVLTF

size: NA
J: TRBJ2-1
length: 17
V: TRBV7-2
D: TRBD2
DNA: TGTGCCAGCAGCTCGCGGATGTGGTCTAGCGGTTACAATGAGCAGTTCTTC
CDR3: CASSSRMWSSGYNEQFF

size: NA
J: TRBJ2-1
length: 13
V: TRBV29-1
D: TRBD2
DNA: TGCAGCGTTGAAGGGCCACTAGCGGGAGGGCAGTTCTTC
CDR3: CSVEGPLAGGQFF

size: few
J: TRBJ1-1
length: 13
V: TRBV30
D: NA
DNA: TGTGCCTGGGGCCCTTCGTTGAACACTGAAGCTTTCTTT
CDR3: CAWGPSLNTEAFF

size: NA
J: TRBJ2-1
length: 15
V: TRBV2
D: TRBD2
DNA: TGTGCCAGCAGCTGGGGGGGTAGCTCCTACAATGAGCAGTTCTTC
CDR3: CASSWGGSSYNEQFF

size: NA
J: TRBJ2-1
length: 16
V: TRBV5-1
D: TRBD2
DNA: TGCGCCAGCAGCCCGTCGGGACTAGCGGGAGCCGGTGAGCAGTTCTTC
CDR3: CASSPSGLAGAGEQFF

size: few
J: TRBJ1-5
length: 15
V: TRBV28
D: TRBD1
DNA: TGTGCCAGCACTCCCCGGGACAGGGAAGGGCAGCCCCAGCATTTT
CDR3: CASTPRDREGQPQHF

size: few
J: TRBJ1-5
length: 16
V: TRBV12-3/TRBV12-4
D: NA
DNA: TGTGCCAGCAGCGCAGGGACTTATGATAGCAATCAGCCCCAGCATTTT
CDR3: CASSAGTYDSNQPQHF

size: NA
J: TRBJ2-5
length: 11
V: TRBV6-5
D: NA
DNA: TGTGCCAGCAGTAACCACGAGACCCAGTACTTC
CDR3: CASSNHETQYF

size: few
J: TRBJ1-1
length: 14
V: TRBV20-1
D: NA
DNA: TGCAGTGCTAGACCAGGATCGGTGAACACTGAAGCTTTCTTT
CDR3: CSARPGSVNTEAFF

size: NA
J: TRBJ2-5
length: 17
V: TRBV7-8
D: TRBD1
DNA: TGTGCCAGCAGCTCCCCCCTGAGACAGGGGTTGAGGCAGACCCAGTACTTC
CDR3: CASSSPLRQGLRQTQYF

size: NA
J: TRBJ1-1
length: 15
V: TRBV27
D: TRBD1
DNA: TGTGCCAGCAACCCTGGACAGGGATATGGCACTGAAGCTTTCTTT
CDR3: CASNPGQGYGTEAFF

size: NA
J: TRBJ2-7
length: 15
V: TRBV25-1
D: NA
DNA: TGTGCCAGCAGTCCCTCCTTTGTAGACCCCTACGAGCAGTACTTC
CDR3: CASSPSFVDPYEQYF

size: NA
J: TRBJ2-1
length: 12
V: TRBV6-2/TRBV6-3
D: NA
DNA: TGTGCCAGCTTAACCCCCGGCCGTGAGCAGTTCTTC
CDR3: CASLTPGREQFF

size: NA
J: TRBJ1-1
length: 15
V: TRBV5-1
D: NA
DNA: TGCGCCAGCAGCTTGTCAGGAGACATGAACACTGAAGCTTTCTTT
CDR3: CASSLSGDMNTEAFF

size: few
J: TRBJ1-4
length: 14
V: TRBV20-1
D: NA
DNA: TGCAGTGCTCCAACAGGCGCCTTGAATGAAAAACTGTTTTTT
CDR3: CSAPTGALNEKLFF

size: few
J: TRBJ2-1
length: 16
V: TRBV6-5
D: TRBD1
DNA: TGTGCCAGCAGTTCCCCCACAGGGGGGTCCTACAATGAGCAGTTCTTC
CDR3: CASSSPTGGSYNEQFF

size: few
J: TRBJ2-7
length: 15
V: TRBV28
D: TRBD1
DNA: TGTGCCAGCAGTCCACCCCGGGACAGGGCCCACGAGCAGTACTTC
CDR3: CASSPPRDRAHEQYF

size: few
J: TRBJ1-1
length: 15
V: TRBV10-2
D: TRBD1
DNA: TGCGCCAGCACGAGGGGGACAGGGGGGAACACTGAAGCTTTCTTT
CDR3: CASTRGTGGNTEAFF

size: NA
J: TRBJ2-1
length: 15
V: TRBV6-5
D: TRBD1
DNA: TGTGCCAGCAGTTACGACAGGGGTCCAGGGAGTGAGCAGTTCTTC
CDR3: CASSYDRGPGSEQFF

size: NA
J: TRBJ1-1
length: 14
V: TRBV11-1
D: NA
DNA: TGTGCCAGCAGCTTCAGGACAGTGAACACTGAAGCTTTCTTT
CDR3: CASSFRTVNTEAFF

size: few
J: TRBJ2-1
length: 15
V: TRBV13
D: TRBD1
DNA: TGTGCCAGCAGCCCTGCGGGACAGGGTACCTATGAGCAGTTCTTC
CDR3: CASSPAGQGTYEQFF

size: few
J: TRBJ1-1
length: 14
V: TRBV28
D: NA
DNA: TGTGCCAGCAGTTTCAGTTCAGGGGTCACTGAAGCTTTCTTT
CDR3: CASSFSSGVTEAFF

size: NA
J: TRBJ1-2
length: 14
V: TRBV12-3/TRBV12-4
D: TRBD1
DNA: TGTGCCAGCAGTCGGACAGGAACAGAGACTGGCTACACCTTC
CDR3: CASSRTGTETGYTF

size: few
J: TRBJ2-5
length: 15
V: TRBV20-1
D: TRBD1
DNA: TGCAGTGCTAGAGACAGGACAGGGGGCACAGAGACCCAGTACTTC
CDR3: CSARDRTGGTETQYF

size: NA
J: TRBJ2-7
length: 14
V: TRBV29-1
D: NA
DNA: TGCAGCGTCCCCGGACATGGCCACTCCTACGAGCAGTACTTC
CDR3: CSVPGHGHSYEQYF

size: few
J: TRBJ2-5
length: 14
V: TRBV10-2
D: TRBD2
DNA: TGCGCCAGCACGGGACTAGCCGGCGGGGAGACCCAGTACTTC
CDR3: CASTGLAGGETQYF